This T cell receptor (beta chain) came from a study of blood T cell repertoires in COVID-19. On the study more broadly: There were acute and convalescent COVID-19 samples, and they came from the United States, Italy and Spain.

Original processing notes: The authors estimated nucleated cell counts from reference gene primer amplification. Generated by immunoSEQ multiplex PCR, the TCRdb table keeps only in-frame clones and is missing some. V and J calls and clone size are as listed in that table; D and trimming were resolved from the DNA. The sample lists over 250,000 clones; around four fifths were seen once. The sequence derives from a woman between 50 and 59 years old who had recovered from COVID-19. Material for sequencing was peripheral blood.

CDR3 DNA: TGTGCCAGCAGTGAAGGGCAGCGTAGCTCCTACGAGCAGTACTTC. Its translation is CASSEGQRSSYEQYF. The chain combines TRBV6-1 with TRBJ2-7; D not resolved. Trimming cost V 1 base and J 0 bases, with 10 bases left between them. CDR1 and CDR2 from the germline V gene are MNHNS and SASEGT. The CDR3 is made up of 15 amino acids.